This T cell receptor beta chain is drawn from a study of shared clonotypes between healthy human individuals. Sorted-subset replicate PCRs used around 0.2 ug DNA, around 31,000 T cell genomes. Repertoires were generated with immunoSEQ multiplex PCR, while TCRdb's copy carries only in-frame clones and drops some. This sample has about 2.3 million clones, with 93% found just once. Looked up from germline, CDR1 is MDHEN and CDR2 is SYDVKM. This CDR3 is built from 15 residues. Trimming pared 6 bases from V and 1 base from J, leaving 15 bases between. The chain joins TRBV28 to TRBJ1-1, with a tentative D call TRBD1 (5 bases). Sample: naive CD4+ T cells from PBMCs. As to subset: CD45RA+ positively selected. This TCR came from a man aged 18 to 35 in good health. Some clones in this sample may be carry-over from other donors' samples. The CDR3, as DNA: TGTGCCAGCAGCAAAGGGACTTCCAGGAACACTGAAGCTTTCTTT. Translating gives CASSKGTSRNTEAFF.